Below are 20 T cell receptor beta chains sequenced from a single sample in a study of regulatory T cells in long-lasting Graves disease. Time point specified: persistent/refractory GD, antithyroid drugs over 5 years with positive TRAb. Scientists built the TCR library using RNA that was extracted from PBMCs. Building the TCR beta libraries relied on iRepertoire HTBI primers, and CDR3 regions underwent Arm-PCR. TCRdb reprocessed the multiplex PCR reads via MiXCR and lists one record per CDR3 protein. The data show about half a million distinct CDR3 sequences, with approximately 23% seen just once and about an eighth held by the top ten. The sequences come from peripheral blood mononuclear cells (PBMCs), collected when the disease was refractory, from a patient treated with antithyroid drugs. These receptors were obtained from a female donor with Graves disease.

This clonotype appeared a single time. The CDR3 reads CASSFTGFEQFF. The DNA for the CDR3 is TGCGCCAGCAGCTTTACAGGGTTTGAGCAGTTCTTC. The V and J genes are TRBV5-1 and TRBJ2-1, with a possible D match to TRBD1 (6 bases). The V and J ends lost 2 bases and 9 bases respectively, with 9 bases between them. The CDR3 length is 12 residues. In germline, CDR1 is SGHRS, CDR2 YFSETQ.

This clonotype was detected many times. This chain uses TRBV30 with TRBJ1-6, with D hard to call. The ends were cut back, 0 bases at V and 8 bases at J, with 8 bases in the middle. This CDR3 is built from 13 residues. Germline V lookup: CDR1 GTSNPN, CDR2 SVGIG (reference sequence). The CDR3 loop is CAWSVHRDSPLHF. CDR3 DNA sequence: TGTGCCTGGAGTGTACACAGAGATTCACCCCTCCACTTT.

Points on this clonotype: A much larger clone differs from this one at a single base, so this may be a read error. This chain connects TRBV7-2 to TRBJ2-5, with TRBD2 matching 15 bases. This CDR3 contains 17 residues. From germline, CDR1 is SGHTA and CDR2 FQGNSA. The CDR3 loop is CASSPPGLAGGREIQYF. DNA of the CDR3: TGTGCCAGCAGCCCCCCGGGACTAGCGGGGGGTAGGGAGATCCAGTACTTC.

The chain recombines TRBV6-2 or TRBV6-3 with TRBJ2-7; maybe TRBD1 (5 bases). This CDR3 spans 15 amino acids. Trimming removed 4 bases from V and 4 bases from J, with 17 bases in between. Germline V CDR1 and CDR2: MNHEY, SVGEGT. CDR3 sequence reads: CASSSFLGAQYEQYF. In DNA, the CDR3 is TGTGCCAGCAGTTCATTCCTAGGGGCGCAGTACGAGCAGTACTTC.

This clonotype was seen ten or more times. This chain links TRBV6-1 with TRBJ2-2, with D tentatively TRBD2 (5 bases). Between the trimmed V and J ends, which lost 10 bases and 7 bases, there was a span of 19 bases. The CDR3 consists of 14 residues. Germline V CDR1 and CDR2: MNHNS, SASEGT. This chain's CDR3 is CATLRGGHIGELFF. The CDR3 DNA sequence: TGTGCCACTCTTAGAGGCGGGCACATCGGGGAGCTGTTTTTT.

This clonotype was counted ten times or more. CDR3 protein: CASSLEGMGITGELFF. CDR3 DNA sequence: TGTGCCAGCAGTTTGGAGGGGATGGGTATAACCGGGGAGCTGTTTTTT. This chain connects TRBV28 to TRBJ2-2; possible D gene TRBD2, 6 bases. CDR1 and CDR2 (germline): MDHEN, SYDVKM. Trimming shortened V by 3 bases and J by 5 bases, and 16 bases separated the two germline ends. This CDR3 is built from 16 residues. Full variable domain (outside the CDR3, taken from reference TRBV28 and TRBJ2-2): DVKVTQSSRYLVKRTGEKVFLECVQDMDHENMFWYRQDPGLGLRLIYFSYDVKMKEKGDIPEGYSVSREKKERFSLILESASTNQTSMYLCASSLEGMGITGELFFGEGSRLTVL.

The chain links TRBV10-2 to TRBJ1-5; 9 nucleotides line up with TRBD1. V was pared by 10 bases and J by 8 bases, with 12 bases of the junction left unmatched. CDR1 and CDR2 (germline): WSHSY, SAAADI. This CDR3 spans 14 amino acids. The CDR3 DNA is TGCGCCACCACAGCCGGGACAGGGATGGAGCCCCAGCATTTT. Residues: CATTAGTGMEPQHF.

The chain combines TRBV15 with TRBJ2-4, with no clear D. The V and J ends lost 3 bases and 1 base respectively, with 4 bases between them. This CDR3 contains 13 residues. Germline values: CDR1 LNHNV, CDR2 YYDKDF (reference sequence). The CDR3 spells CATSSHAKNIQYF. The CDR3 DNA reads TGTGCCACCAGCAGCCACGCCAAAAACATTCAGTACTTC.

In regard to this clonotype: Being one base from a much bigger clone, this may be a read error. The chain links TRBV28 to TRBJ1-3; D ambiguous. Trimming left V 0 bases short and J 0 bases short, with 12 bases between. This CDR3 region has 17 residues. Germline CDR1 reads MDHEN; CDR2 reads SYDVKM. CDR3 region: CASSLWTGAVSGNTIYF. The DNA for the CDR3 is TGTGCCAGCAGTTTATGGACGGGAGCCGTCTCTGGAAACACCATATATTTT.

The chain employs TRBV20-1 and TRBJ2-7; 8 bases align to TRBD1. Germline CDR1 reads DFQATT; CDR2 reads SNEGSKA (reference sequence). V lost 4 bases and J lost 0; bases outside the gene matches: 8. This CDR3 is 15 amino acids long. The CDR3 protein is CSAKVWGQASYEQYF. The CDR3 DNA reads TGCAGTGCTAAAGTATGGGGACAGGCCTCCTACGAGCAGTACTTC.

The rearrangement links TRBV27 to TRBJ2-2; 7 bases line up with TRBD1. CDR3 length: 16 residues. Germline CDR1 and CDR2: MNHEY and SMNVEV (reference sequence). Losses at the gene ends were 2 bases for V and 1 base for J; bases not matched to a gene: 4. CDR3 bases: TGTGCCAGCAGTTTAAGACAGGGTGAGAACACCGGGGAGCTGTTTTTT. Translated, it gives CASSLRQGENTGELFF.

This clonotype was seen only a few times. The chain joins TRBV5-1 to TRBJ1-5, with 7 bases fitting TRBD1. V dropped 2 bases and J dropped 5; count of bases not matched to a gene: 7. CDR1 and CDR2 (germline): SGHRS, YFSETQ. CDR3 length: 15 residues. The CDR3 coding sequence is TGCGCCAGCAGCTTAACAGGGGTTTCTCATCAGCCCCAGCATTTT. Its translation: CASSLTGVSHQPQHF.

Many counts were recorded for this clonotype. The gene calls are TRBV19 and TRBJ2-7; D not resolved. Germline CDR1 and CDR2: LNHDA and SQIVND (reference sequence). The CDR3 consists of 13 residues. V lost 10 bases and J 2 bases, leaving 15 bases between the germline ends. CDR3 protein: CATGRDETYEQYF. The CDR3 DNA sequence: TGTGCCACCGGACGCGACGAAACCTACGAGCAGTACTTC.

In its sample, this clonotype was seen many times. The chain employs TRBV30 and TRBJ1-1; no definite D call. Germline-derived CDR1 and CDR2 are GTSNPN and SVGIG (reference sequence). The CDR3 consists of 12 residues. Trimming took off 0 bases at V and 4 bases at J, with 6 bases between the two ends. The chain's CDR3 is CAWSVAGTEAFF. CDR3 nucleotide sequence: TGTGCCTGGAGTGTCGCCGGCACTGAAGCTTTCTTT.

This clonotype was detected ten times or more. The chain carries TRBV28 and TRBJ1-2; D remains ambiguous. The CDR3 consists of 13 residues. The V and J ends lost 6 bases and 6 bases respectively, with 14 bases between them. Germline-derived CDR1 and CDR2 are MDHEN and SYDVKM. The CDR3 nucleotides are TGTGCCAGCAGGGCGGGAGGGAACGATGGCTACACCTTC. Translation gives CASRAGGNDGYTF.

Concerning this clonotype: One junction end does not reproduce the germline sequence, and a read error may be involved. This chain connects TRBV7-2 to TRBJ1-1; D is uncertain. CDR1 is SGHTA, CDR2 FQGNSA, per germline. The CDR3 loop spans 13 amino acids. CDR3 nucleotide sequence: TGTGCCAGCAGCTCTATAACCGGGGATGAAGCTCTCTTT. Residues: CASSSITGDEALF.

The sample holds many counts of this clonotype. The rearrangement links TRBV2 to TRBJ1-2; D might be TRBD1 (5 bases). The CDR3 has 14 residues. The ends were cut back, 4 bases at V and 3 bases at J, with 12 bases in the middle. Germline assignment: CDR1 SNHLY and CDR2 FYNNEI. CDR3 in amino acids: CASSVQAGDYGYTF. The CDR3 DNA follows: TGTGCCAGCAGTGTTCAGGCGGGGGACTATGGCTACACCTTC.

V usage is TRBV4-2 and J usage is TRBJ2-7; 8 nucleotides match TRBD2. Germline lookup yields CDR1 LGHNA and CDR2 YNFKEQ. With V trimmed by 4 bases and J by 2 bases, 7 bases remained unmatched. The CDR3 has 15 residues. The CDR3 is CASSPEAGGPYEQYF. The CDR3 DNA sequence: TGTGCCAGCAGCCCCGAGGCGGGGGGCCCCTACGAGCAGTACTTC.

There are many counts of this clonotype. The V call is TRBV6-1, the J call TRBJ1-1, with D unresolved. V lost 3 bases and J lost 3, with 8 bases in between. Germline assignment: CDR1 MNHNS and CDR2 SASEGT. The CDR3 is 13 amino acids. In DNA form, the CDR3 reads TGTGCCAGCAGTGACCGGGTCCACACTGAAGCTTTCTTT. This translates into CASSDRVHTEAFF.

This clonotype was counted at least ten times. V and J are TRBV19 and TRBJ1-4; weak D call: TRBD1 (5 bases). V gave up 6 bases and J gave up 7 bases, with 21 bases separating them. The CDR3 length is 16 residues. Germline CDR1 and CDR2: LNHDA and SQIVND (reference sequence). The CDR3 region has the DNA TGTGCCAGTAGCCCGATTGACGGGGTCGGGGGTGAAAAACTGTTTTTT. It codes for CASSPIDGVGGEKLFF.